The TCR beta chain described here comes from a study of T cell responses to AZD1222 COVID-19 vaccine. General study points: The donor cohort was predominantly white British with a female majority, and clonal diversity may have been underestimated. Just six people given AZD1222 tested seropositive at baseline.

About this clone itself: Its antigen is undetermined.

Germline V gives CDR1 MGHRA, CDR2 YSYEKL. The CDR3 has 15 amino acids. The V segment lost 7 bases and the J segment 9 bases; nucleotides outside the gene matches: 7. Sequenced by immunoSEQ multiplex PCR; TCRdb stores in-frame clones only, minus some. The table records 140,000 or so clones, 80% to 95% of them present only once. The sequencing here drew on peripheral blood, taken on day 0 of AZD1222 vaccination. This TCR derives from an adult in good health. This chain uses TRBV4-1 with TRBJ1-6, with 12 bases aligning to TRBD1. The CDR3 DNA is TGCGCCAGCAACTATTGGGGACAGGGGGCTTCACCCCTCCACTTT. It codes for CASNYWGQGASPLHF.